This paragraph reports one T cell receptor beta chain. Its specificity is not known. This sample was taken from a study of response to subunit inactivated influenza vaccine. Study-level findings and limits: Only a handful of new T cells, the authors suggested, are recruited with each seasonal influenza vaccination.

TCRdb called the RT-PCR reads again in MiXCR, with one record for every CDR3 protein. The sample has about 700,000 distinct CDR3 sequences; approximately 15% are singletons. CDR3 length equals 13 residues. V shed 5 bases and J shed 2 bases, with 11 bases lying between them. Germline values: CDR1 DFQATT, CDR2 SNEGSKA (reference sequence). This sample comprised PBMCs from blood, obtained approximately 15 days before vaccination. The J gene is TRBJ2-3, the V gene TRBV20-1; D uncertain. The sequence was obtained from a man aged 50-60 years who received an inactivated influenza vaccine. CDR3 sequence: CSAPPTTTDTQYF. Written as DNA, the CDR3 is TGCAGTGCTCCCCCCACCACCACAGATACGCAGTATTTT.